What follows are 23 T cell receptor beta chains derived from one specimen sequenced in a study of blood T cell repertoires in COVID-19. Repertoires were generated with immunoSEQ multiplex PCR, while TCRdb's copy carries only in-frame clones and drops some. The table has 200,000 to 250,000 clones, roughly 89% seen once; the top ten hold 5.5% to 7.5%. The sample consisted of PBMCs or T cells enriched from blood (not recorded which). The receptors were sampled from a woman aged 40 to 50 who had recovered from COVID-19.

The CDR3 coding sequence is TGTGCCAGCAGCCAGCAGGGAGGGATTCGCTCCTACGAGCAGTACTTC. Its protein product is CASSQQGGIRSYEQYF. The gene calls are TRBV9 and TRBJ2-7, with 7 bases identical to TRBD2. There are 16 residues in the CDR3. V was pared by 4 bases and J by 0 bases, with 10 bases of the junction left unmatched. Germline CDR1 is SGDLS and CDR2 is YYNGEE.

This chain connects TRBV30 to TRBJ2-7; TRBD1 matches 9 bases. V shed 7 bases, J shed 2 bases, and the junction held 9 bases outside the gene matches. The CDR3 is 14 amino acids. The germline gives CDR1 GTSNPN, CDR2 SVGIG (reference sequence). The CDR3 region is CALKPRDRAYEQYV. Written as DNA, the CDR3 is TGTGCCTTGAAACCCCGGGACAGGGCCTACGAGCAGTACGTC.

This chain uses TRBV6-2 or TRBV6-3 with TRBJ2-7, with 7 bases that match TRBD2. CDR1 is MNHEY, CDR2 SVGEGT, per germline. The J segment lost 4 bases and the V segment lost 5 bases, leaving 14 bases of the junction unmatched. The CDR3 has 16 residues. The CDR3 bases are TGTGCCAGCAGTCCCTCGGGACTATCCTACGGATACGAGCAGTACGTC. It specifies CASSPSGLSYGYEQYV.

V usage is TRBV29-1 and J usage is TRBJ2-1; TRBD1 aligns across 8 bases. The CDR3 has 14 residues. V was pared by 6 bases and J by 3 bases, with 7 bases of the junction left unmatched. Per the germline V gene, CDR1 is SQVTM and CDR2 is ANQGSEA. The CDR3 DNA reads TGCAGCGTCGACGGACAGGGCGTCTACAATGAGCAGTTCTTC. It codes for CSVDGQGVYNEQFF.

The rearrangement uses TRBV5-6 and TRBJ2-7; 8 nucleotides match TRBD1. The germline V gene has CDR1 SGHDT and CDR2 YYEEEE. This CDR3 comprises 12 residues. With V trimmed by 2 bases and J by 6 bases, 1 base remained unmatched. CDR3 protein: CASSFTGGEQYV. Written as DNA, the CDR3 is TGTGCCAGCAGCTTTACAGGGGGCGAGCAGTACGTC.

The gene calls are TRBV24-1 and TRBJ2-1; 7 positions agree with TRBD2. Germline loops: CDR1 KGHDR, CDR2 SFDVKD. J lost 4 bases, V lost 5 bases, and 7 bases had no gene match. The CDR3 sequence is 15 residues long. CDR3 DNA sequence: TGTGCCACCAGTGTCGTCGAGCGGGGTTACAATGAGCAGTTCTTC. It specifies CATSVVERGYNEQFF.

The rearrangement links TRBV5-5 to TRBJ2-7, with D maybe TRBD2 (8 bases). The V gene lost 3 bases and the J gene lost 2 bases, with 18 bases spanning the gap. The CDR3 consists of 16 residues. Germline-derived CDR1 and CDR2 are SGHKS and YYEKEE (reference sequence). CDR3 in DNA: TGTGCCAGCAGCTCGGGAGGGACAGTTTTTACCTACGAGCAGTACGTC. This translates into CASSSGGTVFTYEQYV.

The chain joins TRBV7-8 to TRBJ2-7; 7 nucleotides line up with TRBD1. CDR3 length equals 15 residues. The V and J ends lost 2 bases and 0 bases, in that order; junction bases with no gene match: 4. Germline V gives CDR1 SGHVS, CDR2 FQNEAQ. Written as DNA, the CDR3 is TGTGCCAGCAGCTTACAACAGGGGCTCTCCTACGAGCAGTACGTC. Protein sequence: CASSLQQGLSYEQYV.

This sequence joins TRBV30 and TRBJ1-2, with 8 bases aligning to TRBD1. V lost 0 bases to trimming and J lost 7 bases; unmatched junction nucleotides: 7. Germline CDR1 reads GTSNPN; CDR2 reads SVGIG (reference sequence). This CDR3 region has 14 residues. Here the CDR3 reads CAWSVGAGGGGYTF. Written as DNA, the CDR3 is TGTGCCTGGAGTGTCGGGGCAGGGGGCGGTGGCTACACCTTC.

The chain is built from TRBV6-4 and TRBJ2-7, with 7 bases fitting TRBD1. The germline V gene has CDR1 MRHNA and CDR2 SNTAGT. CDR3 length equals 15 residues. The trim removed 3 bases at V and 4 bases at J, leaving 9 bases unmatched. The CDR3 nucleotides read TGTGCCAGCAGTGAGGCCGGGACAGACCCTTACGAGCAGTACTTC. Translation: CASSEAGTDPYEQYF.

This chain uses TRBV28 with TRBJ1-2; D is undetermined. Germline lookup yields CDR1 MDHEN and CDR2 SYDVKM. Trimming left V 7 bases short and J 5 bases short, with 17 bases between. The CDR3 is 14 residues long. CDR3 sequence: CASTAPGSYYGYTF. The CDR3 DNA is TGTGCCAGCACTGCCCCCGGGAGCTATTATGGCTACACCTTC.

V usage is TRBV11-2 and J usage is TRBJ2-7; 8 positions agree with TRBD2. V lost 3 bases and J lost 6; bases outside the gene matches: 10. Germline V gives CDR1 SGHAT, CDR2 FQNNGV. This CDR3 spans 15 amino acids. This CDR3 is CASSFLSGSRGEQYF. DNA of the CDR3: TGTGCCAGCAGCTTTCTGAGCGGGAGTAGGGGCGAGCAGTACTTC.

The table lists this clone with a count of one. This chain joins TRBV5-1 and TRBJ1-5; D not resolved. V was shortened by 0 bases and J by 7 bases, with 14 bases between the two germline ends. Germline V CDR1 and CDR2: SGHRS, YFSETQ. The CDR3 is 15 residues long. CDR3 nucleotides: TGCGCCAGCAGCTTGGACAGCGGCCTCGGACAGCCCCAGCATTTT. Its protein is CASSLDSGLGQPQHF.

This chain connects TRBV7-2 to TRBJ2-1, with TRBD1 as a possible D gene (6 bases). The CDR3 sequence is 12 residues long. Germline CDR1 SGHTA, CDR2 FQGNSA. V lost 5 bases and J 12 bases, leaving 14 bases between the germline ends. Here the CDR3 reads CASSPTGLGQFF. In nucleotides, the CDR3 is TGTGCCAGCAGCCCGACAGGTCTGGGGCAGTTCTTC.

The J gene is TRBJ2-1, the V gene TRBV7-9; 7 bases match TRBD1. V dropped 5 bases and J dropped 7; count of bases not matched to a gene: 8. The CDR3 has 14 residues. CDR1 is SEHNR and CDR2 is FQNEAQ in the germline V gene (reference sequence). CDR3 nucleotide sequence: TGTGCCAGCAGCCGGACAGGTCTTGCTAATGAGCAGTTCTTC. Amino acids: CASSRTGLANEQFF. The complete variable domain, with remaining parts taken from reference TRBV7-9 and TRBJ2-1, reads DTGVSQNPRHKITKRGQNVTFRCDPISEHNRLYWYRQTLGQGPEFLTYFQNEAQLEKSRLLSDRFSAERPKGSFSTLEIQRTEQGDSAMYLCASSRTGLANEQFFGPGTRLTVL.

The chain carries TRBV5-4 and TRBJ2-5, with TRBD2 matching over 12 bases. Germline V lookup: CDR1 SGHNT, CDR2 YYREEE (reference sequence). V was clipped by 0 bases and J by 14 bases; unmatched bases: 8. The CDR3 length is 14 residues. CDR3 loop: CASSLDRLAGARYF. As DNA, the CDR3 is TGTGCCAGCAGCTTGGATCGACTAGCGGGGGCCCGTTACTTC.

The V gene is TRBV7-9, the J gene TRBJ2-5; TRBD2 aligns across 9 bases. With V trimmed by 2 bases and J by 2 bases, 9 bases remained unmatched. There are 17 residues in the CDR3. Germline V gives CDR1 SEHNR, CDR2 FQNEAQ (reference sequence). The CDR3 nucleotides are TGTGCCAGCAGCTTATCAGGGGGGCTAGCGGGACAAGAGACCCAGTACTTC. As protein: CASSLSGGLAGQETQYF.

The chain is built from TRBV15 and TRBJ1-1; 7 bases agree with TRBD1. Looked up from germline, CDR1 is LNHNV and CDR2 is YYDKDF (reference sequence). This CDR3 region has 17 residues. Trimming cost V 0 bases and J 4 bases; bases outside gene matches: 11. This CDR3 reads CATSRDFLSSGGTEAFF. CDR3 nucleotide sequence: TGTGCCACCAGCAGAGATTTTTTGTCATCAGGGGGCACTGAAGCTTTCTTT. Variable domain in full (rest from reference TRBV15 and TRBJ1-1): DAMVIQNPRYQVTQFGKPVTLSCSQTLNHNVMYWYQQKSSQAPKLLFHYYDKDFNNEADTPDNFQSRRPNTSFCFLDIRSPGLGDTAMYLCATSRDFLSSGGTEAFFGQGTRLTVV.

The J gene is TRBJ2-7, the V gene TRBV7-2, with D possibly matching TRBD2 (6 bases). Germline-derived CDR1 and CDR2 are SGHTA and FQGNSA. The CDR3 has 14 residues. V lost 4 bases and J lost 3, with 13 bases in between. The DNA for the CDR3 is TGTGCCAGCAGCTCCTCGGGACTCCGCTACGAGCAGTACTTC. This translates into CASSSSGLRYEQYF.

This clone was detected only a few times. For the CDR3, the DNA is TGTGCCAGCAGCAATAGCGGGAGTCGCACAGATACGCAGTATTTT. It is translated as CASSNSGSRTDTQYF. The J gene is TRBJ2-3, the V gene TRBV11-2, with 9 bases aligning to TRBD2. V was pared by 5 bases and J by 1 base, with 4 bases of the junction left unmatched. This CDR3 spans 15 amino acids. Germline V lookup: CDR1 SGHAT, CDR2 FQNNGV.

This clone was detected only a few times. This rearrangement joins TRBV7-2 to TRBJ1-2; TRBD1 matches 10 bases. The CDR3 loop spans 14 amino acids. The germline CDR1 and CDR2 sequences are SGHTA and FQGNSA. The V and J ends lost 7 bases and 5 bases, in that order; junction bases with no gene match: 7. The DNA of the CDR3 is TGTGCCAGCACCCCCTCGGGACAGGGGTATGGCTACACCTTC. Translating it yields CASTPSGQGYGYTF.

The chain has TRBV18 and TRBJ2-2; TRBD1 agrees at 7 bases. The germline CDR1 and CDR2 sequences are KGHSH and LQKENI. The CDR3 covers 14 residues. Losses at the gene ends were 3 bases for V and 4 bases for J; bases not matched to a gene: 2. CDR3 sequence (DNA): TGTGCCAGCTCACCGGGACAGAGCACCGGGGAGCTGTTTTTT. The encoded protein is CASSPGQSTGELFF.

The genes are TRBV27 and TRBJ2-5, with 10 bases identical to TRBD2. After removal of 8 bases from V and 4 bases from J, the junction contained 10 bases not matched to a gene. Per the germline V gene, CDR1 is MNHEY and CDR2 is SMNVEV (reference sequence). The CDR3 contains 15 residues. The CDR3 sequence is CASGNLLAGVETQYF. The CDR3 DNA reads TGTGCCAGCGGAAACCTCCTAGCGGGAGTAGAGACCCAGTACTTC.